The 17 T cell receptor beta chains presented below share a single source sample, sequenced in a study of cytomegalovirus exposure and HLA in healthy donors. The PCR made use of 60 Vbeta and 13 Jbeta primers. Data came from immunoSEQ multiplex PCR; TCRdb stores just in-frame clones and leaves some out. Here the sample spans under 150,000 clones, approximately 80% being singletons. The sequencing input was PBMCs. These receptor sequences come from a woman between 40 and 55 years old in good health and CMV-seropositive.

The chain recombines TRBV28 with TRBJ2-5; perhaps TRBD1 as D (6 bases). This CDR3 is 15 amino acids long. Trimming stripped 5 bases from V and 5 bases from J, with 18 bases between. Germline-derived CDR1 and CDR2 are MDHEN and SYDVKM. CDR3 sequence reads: CASSLPTGLSETQYF. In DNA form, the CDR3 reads TGTGCCAGCAGTCTCCCGACAGGACTCTCGGAGACCCAGTACTTC.

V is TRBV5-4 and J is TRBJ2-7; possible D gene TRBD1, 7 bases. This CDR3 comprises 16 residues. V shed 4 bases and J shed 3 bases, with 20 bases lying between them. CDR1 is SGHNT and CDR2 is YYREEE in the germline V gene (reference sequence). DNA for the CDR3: TGTGCCAGCAGCCCGGGGGTCGGGACAGCCCACTACGAGCAGTACTTC. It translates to CASSPGVGTAHYEQYF.

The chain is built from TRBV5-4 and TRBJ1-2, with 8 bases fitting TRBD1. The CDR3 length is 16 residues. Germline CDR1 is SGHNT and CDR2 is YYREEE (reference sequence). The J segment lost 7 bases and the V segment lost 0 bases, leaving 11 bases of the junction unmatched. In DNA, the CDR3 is TGTGCCAGCAGCTTGGCAGGGACAGGCTTTGACGGTGGCTACACCTTC. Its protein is CASSLAGTGFDGGYTF.

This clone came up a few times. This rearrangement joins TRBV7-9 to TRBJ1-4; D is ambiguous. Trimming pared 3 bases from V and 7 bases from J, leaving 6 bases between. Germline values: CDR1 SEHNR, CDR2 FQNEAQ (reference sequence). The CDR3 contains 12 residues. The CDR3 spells CASSFATEKLFF. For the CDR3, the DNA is TGTGCCAGCAGCTTTGCTACTGAAAAACTGTTTTTT.

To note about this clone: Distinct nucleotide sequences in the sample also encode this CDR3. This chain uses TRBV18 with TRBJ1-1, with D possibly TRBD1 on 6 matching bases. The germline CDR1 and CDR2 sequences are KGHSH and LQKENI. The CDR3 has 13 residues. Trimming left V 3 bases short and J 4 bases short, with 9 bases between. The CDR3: CASSPSRGTEAFF. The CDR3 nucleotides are TGTGCCAGCTCACCTTCCAGGGGCACTGAAGCTTTCTTT.

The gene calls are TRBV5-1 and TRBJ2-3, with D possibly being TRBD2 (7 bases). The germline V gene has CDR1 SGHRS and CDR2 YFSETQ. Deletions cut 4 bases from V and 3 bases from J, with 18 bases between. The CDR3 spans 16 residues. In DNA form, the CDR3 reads TGCGCCAGCAGCCGACCCGGACTAGGGGGAACAGATACGCAGTATTTT. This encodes CASSRPGLGGTDTQYF.

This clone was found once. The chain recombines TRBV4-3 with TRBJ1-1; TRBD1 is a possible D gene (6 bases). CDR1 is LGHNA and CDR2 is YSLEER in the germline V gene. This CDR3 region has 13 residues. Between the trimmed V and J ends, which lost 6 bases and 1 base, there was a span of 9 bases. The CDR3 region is CASRLDRNTEAFF. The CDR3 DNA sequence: TGCGCCAGCAGGCTGGACAGGAACACTGAAGCTTTCTTT.

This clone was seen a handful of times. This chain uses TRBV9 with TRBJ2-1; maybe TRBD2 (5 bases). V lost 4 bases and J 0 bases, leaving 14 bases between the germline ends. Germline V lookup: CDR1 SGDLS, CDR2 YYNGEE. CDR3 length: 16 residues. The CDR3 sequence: CASSISSHTSYNEQFF. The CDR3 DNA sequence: TGTGCCAGCAGCATTTCTAGCCATACCTCCTACAATGAGCAGTTCTTC. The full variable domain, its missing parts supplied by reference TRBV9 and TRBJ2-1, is DSGVTQTPKHLITATGQRVTLRCSPRSGDLSVYWYQQSLDQGLQFLIQYYNGEERAKGNILERFSAQQFPDLHSELNLSSLELGDSALYFCASSISSHTSYNEQFFGPGTRLTVL.

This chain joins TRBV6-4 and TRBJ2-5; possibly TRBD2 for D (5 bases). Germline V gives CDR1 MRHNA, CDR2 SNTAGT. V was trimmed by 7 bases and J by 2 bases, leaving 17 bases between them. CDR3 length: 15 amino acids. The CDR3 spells CASNTTRPQQETQYF. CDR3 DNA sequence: TGTGCCAGCAACACCACTAGGCCCCAACAAGAGACCCAGTACTTC.

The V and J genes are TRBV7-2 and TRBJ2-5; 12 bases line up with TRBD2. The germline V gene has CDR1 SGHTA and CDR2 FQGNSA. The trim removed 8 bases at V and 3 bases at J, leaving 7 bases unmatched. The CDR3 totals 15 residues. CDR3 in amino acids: CASGATSGRKETQYF. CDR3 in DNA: TGTGCCAGCGGGGCTACTAGCGGGAGGAAAGAGACCCAGTACTTC.

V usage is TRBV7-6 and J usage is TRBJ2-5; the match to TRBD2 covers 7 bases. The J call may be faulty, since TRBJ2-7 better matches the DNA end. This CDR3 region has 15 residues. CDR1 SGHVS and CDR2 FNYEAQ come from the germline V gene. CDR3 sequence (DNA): TGTGCCAGCAGCTTTACGGGGGAGGGGATCTACGAGCAGTACTTC. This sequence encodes CASSFTGEGIYEQYF.

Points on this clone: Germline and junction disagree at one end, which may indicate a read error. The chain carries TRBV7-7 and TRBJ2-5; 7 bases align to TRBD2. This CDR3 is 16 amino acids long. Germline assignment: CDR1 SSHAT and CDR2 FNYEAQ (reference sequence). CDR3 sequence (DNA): TGTGCTAGCAGCCCTGGTAGGGCTAGCGGACAAGAGACCCAGTACTTC. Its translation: CASSPGRASGQETQYF. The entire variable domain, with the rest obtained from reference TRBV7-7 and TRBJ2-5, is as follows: GAGVSQSPRYKVTKRGQDVTLRCDPISSHATLYWYQQALGQGPEFLTYFNYEAQPDKSGLPSDRFSAERPEGSISTLTIQRTEQRDSAMYRCASSPGRASGQETQYFGPGTRLLVL.

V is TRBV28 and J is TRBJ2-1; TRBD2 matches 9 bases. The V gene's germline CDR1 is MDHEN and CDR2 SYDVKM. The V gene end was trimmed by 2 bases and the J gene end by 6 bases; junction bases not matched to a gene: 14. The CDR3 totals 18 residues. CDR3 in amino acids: CASSLVGFRRGGPNEQFF. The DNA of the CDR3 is TGTGCCAGCAGTTTAGTCGGATTCAGGCGGGGGGGCCCCAATGAGCAGTTCTTC. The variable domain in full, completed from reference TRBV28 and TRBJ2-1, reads DVKVTQSSRYLVKRTGEKVFLECVQDMDHENMFWYRQDPGLGLRLIYFSYDVKMKEKGDIPEGYSVSREKKERFSLILESASTNQTSMYLCASSLVGFRRGGPNEQFFGPGTRLTVL.

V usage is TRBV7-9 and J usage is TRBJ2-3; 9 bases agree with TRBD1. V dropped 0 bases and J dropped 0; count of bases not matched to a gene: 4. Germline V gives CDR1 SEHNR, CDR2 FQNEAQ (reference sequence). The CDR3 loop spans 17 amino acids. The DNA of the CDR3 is TGTGCCAGCAGCTTAGCGGGGACAGGGTTTAGCACAGATACGCAGTATTTT. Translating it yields CASSLAGTGFSTDTQYF.

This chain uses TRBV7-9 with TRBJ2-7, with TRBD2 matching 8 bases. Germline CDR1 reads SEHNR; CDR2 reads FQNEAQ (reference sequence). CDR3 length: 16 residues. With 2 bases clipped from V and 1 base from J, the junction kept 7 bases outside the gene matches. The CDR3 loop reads CASSLTSGGGSYEQYF. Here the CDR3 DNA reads TGTGCCAGCAGCTTAACGAGCGGGGGAGGGTCCTACGAGCAGTACTTC.

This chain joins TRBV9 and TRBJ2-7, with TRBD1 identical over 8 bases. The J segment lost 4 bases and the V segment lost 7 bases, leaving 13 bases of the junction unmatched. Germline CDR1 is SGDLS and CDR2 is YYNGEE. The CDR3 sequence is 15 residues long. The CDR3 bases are TGTGCCAGCGGACCGACAGGGGAGGCAATGTACGAGCAGTACTTC. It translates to CASGPTGEAMYEQYF. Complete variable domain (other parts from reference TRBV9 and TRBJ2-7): DSGVTQTPKHLITATGQRVTLRCSPRSGDLSVYWYQQSLDQGLQFLIQYYNGEERAKGNILERFSAQQFPDLHSELNLSSLELGDSALYFCASGPTGEAMYEQYFGPGTRLTVT.

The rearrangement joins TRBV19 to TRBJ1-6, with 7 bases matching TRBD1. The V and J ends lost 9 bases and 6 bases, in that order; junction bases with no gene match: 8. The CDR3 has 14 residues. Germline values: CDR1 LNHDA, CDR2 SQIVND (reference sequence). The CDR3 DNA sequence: TGTGCCAGGGACCGACAGGGAATTAATTCACCCCTCCACTTT. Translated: CARDRQGINSPLHF.